The clone carrying this T cell receptor (beta chain) was found a few times. Its antigen is not known. The method was immunoSEQ multiplex PCR; TCRdb's version includes in-frame clones alone and lacks a portion of them. The data show 35,000 to 45,000 clones, 82% seen once. The data originate from a study of OX40 agonist ivuxolimab in advanced cancers. Notes on the study in general: Clonal expansion was seen in CD4+ and CD8+ blood T cells by week 6 at 0.1 to 3.0 mg/kg.

It was autoimmune disease history or systemic immunosuppression that excluded patients. Germline-derived CDR1 and CDR2 are GTSNPN and SVGIG (reference sequence). The CDR3 runs to 12 residues. J lost 0 bases, V lost 4 bases, and 0 bases had no gene match. V usage is TRBV30 and J usage is TRBJ2-7; TRBD2 aligns across 7 bases. The origin of this receptor is an adult with an advanced solid tumor such as melanoma, head and neck, liver or kidney cancer. The specimen was CD4+ or CD8+ T cells sorted from blood, collected in a trial of the OX40 agonist ivuxolimab. The CDR3 DNA follows: TGTGCCTGGAAGCGGGGCTCCTACGAGCAGTACTTC. It is translated as CAWKRGSYEQYF.